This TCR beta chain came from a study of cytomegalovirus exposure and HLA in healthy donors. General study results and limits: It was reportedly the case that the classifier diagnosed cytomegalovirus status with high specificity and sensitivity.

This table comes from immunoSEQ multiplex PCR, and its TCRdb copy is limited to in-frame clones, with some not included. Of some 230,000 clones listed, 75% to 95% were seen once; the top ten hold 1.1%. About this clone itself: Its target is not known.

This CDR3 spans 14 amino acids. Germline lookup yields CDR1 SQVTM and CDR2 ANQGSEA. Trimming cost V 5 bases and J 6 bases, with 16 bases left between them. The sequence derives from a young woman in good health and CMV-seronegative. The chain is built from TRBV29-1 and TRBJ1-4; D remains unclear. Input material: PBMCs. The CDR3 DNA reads TGCAGCGTTAGAGGGTCTAGGAGATATGAAAAACTGTTTTTT. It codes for CSVRGSRRYEKLFF.